What follows are 14 T cell receptor beta chains derived from one specimen sequenced in a study of cytomegalovirus exposure and HLA in healthy donors. 13 Jbeta primers and 60 Vbeta primers were used for the PCR. Measured with immunoSEQ multiplex PCR; TCRdb has only the in-frame clones, and not every one. The sample includes roughly 130,000 clones, more than 70% of them seen just once. The sample comprised PBMCs. The receptors were sampled from a male donor in good health and CMV-seropositive.

The rearrangement joins TRBV11-3 to TRBJ2-2; 7 nucleotides match TRBD2. CDR3 length equals 15 residues. Unmatched junction bases numbered 6, after V lost 7 bases and J lost 1 base. Germline loops: CDR1 SGHNT, CDR2 YENEEA. The CDR3 DNA follows: TGTGCCAGCATGCCGACGGGGGGGAACACCGGGGAGCTGTTTTTT. It translates to CASMPTGGNTGELFF.

This clone was observed once. This specimen includes other DNA sequences encoding the same CDR3. The V call is TRBV19, the J call TRBJ1-1, with D unresolved. Germline-derived CDR1 and CDR2 are LNHDA and SQIVND (reference sequence). The CDR3 sequence is 12 residues long. Trimming left V 3 bases short and J 2 bases short, with 4 bases between. The CDR3 loop reads CASSIGNTEAFF. CDR3 DNA sequence: TGTGCCAGTAGTATCGGTAACACTGAAGCTTTCTTT.

This clone was detected once. The chain employs TRBV6-5 and TRBJ2-7, with 9 bases aligning to TRBD2. The CDR3 covers 14 residues. Germline V lookup: CDR1 MNHEY, CDR2 SVGAGI. Unmatched junction bases numbered 5, after V lost 6 bases and J lost 2 bases. The CDR3 sequence is CASRASGETYEQYF. DNA of the CDR3: TGTGCCAGCAGGGCTAGCGGGGAAACCTACGAGCAGTACTTC.

This chain connects TRBV5-4 to TRBJ1-1; TRBD1 agrees at 7 bases. The germline CDR1 and CDR2 sequences are SGHNT and YYREEE (reference sequence). Trimming took 3 bases from V and 3 from J; bases not matched to a gene: 11. This CDR3 is built from 16 residues. CDR3 in amino acids: CASSSFYRQGDTEAFF. DNA of the CDR3: TGTGCCAGCAGCTCGTTTTACCGACAGGGAGACACTGAAGCTTTCTTT.

The chain uses TRBV6-4 and TRBJ1-5; tentatively, D is TRBD1 (6 bases). Germline assignment: CDR1 MRHNA and CDR2 SNTAGT. This CDR3 contains 17 residues. Trimming cost V 8 bases and J 1 base, with 21 bases left between them. CDR3 nucleotide sequence: TGTGCCAGCCTTCCGGGACACGAGCATGTCAGCAATCAGCCCCAGCATTTT. Amino acids: CASLPGHEHVSNQPQHF.

Only one count was recorded for this clone. This chain uses TRBV5-5 with TRBJ2-3; TRBD2 aligns across 8 bases. In germline, CDR1 is SGHKS, CDR2 YYEKEE (reference sequence). After removal of 6 bases from V and 2 bases from J, the junction contained 5 bases not matched to a gene. This CDR3 spans 14 amino acids. The CDR3 protein is CASMGLENTDTQYF. DNA for the CDR3: TGTGCCAGCATGGGACTAGAGAACACAGATACGCAGTATTTT.

In nucleotides, the CDR3 is TGTGCCAGCAGCCCTGGGACAGGCCAACCCTACGAGCAGTACTTC. It translates to CASSPGTGQPYEQYF. The chain recombines TRBV9 with TRBJ2-7; 8 bases align to TRBD1. Germline CDR1 is SGDLS and CDR2 is YYNGEE. V shed 4 bases, J shed 2 bases, and the junction held 8 bases outside the gene matches. This CDR3 has 15 amino acids.

The chain carries TRBV27 and TRBJ2-7; 7 bases are shared with TRBD1. The germline CDR1 and CDR2 sequences are MNHEY and SMNVEV (reference sequence). The junction had 6 bases not matched to a gene; V was cut back by 0 bases and J by 4 bases. This CDR3 contains 15 residues. CDR3 in DNA: TGTGCCAGCAGTTTATCATGGGACAGTCTATACGAGCAGTACTTC. Translated: CASSLSWDSLYEQYF.

The rearrangement uses TRBV18 and TRBJ1-1, with D uncertain. CDR1 and CDR2 (germline): KGHSH, LQKENI. This CDR3 comprises 14 residues. V lost 0 bases to trimming and J lost 10 bases, with 15 bases between them. The chain's CDR3 is CASSPPGPSARAFF. CDR3 bases: TGTGCCAGCTCACCACCCGGCCCTAGCGCCCGAGCTTTCTTT.

The V and J genes are TRBV25-1 and TRBJ2-7; D is perhaps TRBD2 (5 bases). Germline-derived CDR1 and CDR2 are MGHDK and SYGVNS. The CDR3 contains 15 residues. The V end lost 1 base, the J end lost 6 bases, and 16 bases lay between the germline ends. CDR3 nucleotides: TGTGCCAGCAGTGAATCAGGAGGCGCTGGCCGCGAGCAGTACTTC. Its translation: CASSESGGAGREQYF.

The J gene is TRBJ2-7, the V gene TRBV10-3, with TRBD1 identical over 8 bases. With 11 bases clipped from V and 0 bases from J, the junction kept 6 bases outside the gene matches. The germline V gene encodes CDR1 ENHRY and CDR2 SYGVKD. The CDR3 runs 13 residues. CDR3 amino acids: CAGGTGSSYEQYF. The CDR3, as DNA: TGTGCCGGCGGGACAGGAAGCTCCTACGAGCAGTACTTC.

The genes are TRBV9 and TRBJ2-3; 11 bases agree with TRBD2. The V segment lost 0 bases and the J segment 6 bases; nucleotides outside the gene matches: 6. Germline V gives CDR1 SGDLS, CDR2 YYNGEE. The CDR3 is 16 amino acids. This chain's CDR3 is CASSVGSSGGWDTQYF. The CDR3 DNA follows: TGTGCCAGCAGCGTAGGTTCTAGCGGGGGGTGGGATACGCAGTATTTT. Using reference TRBV9 and TRBJ2-3 for the parts outside the CDR3, the full variable domain is DSGVTQTPKHLITATGQRVTLRCSPRSGDLSVYWYQQSLDQGLQFLIQYYNGEERAKGNILERFSAQQFPDLHSELNLSSLELGDSALYFCASSVGSSGGWDTQYFGPGTRLTVL.

The chain carries TRBV2 and TRBJ2-2; 13 positions match TRBD2. Germline CDR1 reads SNHLY; CDR2 reads FYNNEI. V trimming: 6 bases; J trimming: 14 bases; junction bases outside the gene matches: 15. The CDR3 runs 16 residues. DNA for the CDR3: TGTGCCAGCAGAAGGACTAGCGGGGGCCCAGGGGAGGGTCTGTTTTTT. It specifies CASRRTSGGPGEGLFF.

This sequence joins TRBV12-5 and TRBJ2-3; 9 bases match TRBD1. This CDR3 region has 18 residues. The germline CDR1 and CDR2 sequences are LGHNT and FRNRAP. V shed 3 bases, J shed 1 base, and the junction held 11 bases outside the gene matches. The CDR3 DNA reads as TGTGCTAGTGGTTTAAACAACAGGGGGCTTTTAGGCACAGATACGCAGTATTTT. It specifies CASGLNNRGLLGTDTQYF.